Following are 25 T cell receptor beta chains from one sample sequenced in a study of response to subunit inactivated influenza vaccine. TCRdb ran MiXCR on the RT-PCR reads and lists one entry per CDR3 protein. The sample has about 540,000 distinct CDR3 sequences, approximately 24% seen once. The same data also went into a second study, on T cells expressing NK-cell markers. That report notes: cDNA encoding TCR beta was synthesized via 5'RACE template switching incorporating UMIs.

Sequenced here: CD4+ T cells sorted from PBMCs, sampled less than 13 days after vaccination. The receptor set was obtained from a man aged 45-60 years who received an inactivated influenza vaccine.

CDR3 in DNA: TGCAGTCTCAGGACGGCCCAAGAGACCCAGTACTTC. Translating gives CSLRTAQETQYF. This chain links TRBV20-1 with TRBJ2-5, with D uncertain. V shed 8 bases and J shed 1 base, with 11 bases lying between them. Germline CDR1 DFQATT, CDR2 SNEGSKA (reference sequence). CDR3 length: 12 amino acids.

This chain links TRBV29-1 with TRBJ2-5; a weak D match, TRBD1 (6 bases). Germline V CDR1 and CDR2: SQVTM, ANQGSEA. V dropped 4 bases and J dropped 0 bases, with 21 bases sitting between them. This CDR3 contains 17 residues. CDR3 sequence (DNA): TGCAGCGTTGGGGGACATCAGGGGCAGGGGTACCAAGAGACCCAGTACTTC. It encodes CSVGGHQGQGYQETQYF. The full variable domain, completed using reference TRBV29-1 and TRBJ2-5, is SAVISQKPSRDICQRGTSLTIQCQVDSQVTMMFWYRQQPGQSLTLIATANQGSEATYESGFVIDKFPISRPNLTFSTLTVSNMSPEDSSIYLCSVGGHQGQGYQETQYFGPGTRLLVL.

This clonotype was seen a handful of times. The chain joins TRBV20-1 to TRBJ2-2; a possible D gene is TRBD1 (6 bases). The V end was cut by 0 bases, the J end by 2 bases, with 7 bases between. CDR3 length equals 14 residues. The germline gives CDR1 DFQATT, CDR2 SNEGSKA (reference sequence). The CDR3 loop reads CSARDRGNTGELFF. The CDR3 DNA reads TGCAGTGCTAGAGACAGGGGAAACACCGGGGAGCTGTTTTTT.

This clonotype was seen a few times. The chain joins TRBV20-1 to TRBJ2-1; D is unclear. The CDR3 length is 15 residues. Germline V gene sequence: CDR1 DFQATT, CDR2 SNEGSKA (reference sequence). Trimming left V 0 bases short and J 4 bases short, with 13 bases between. The DNA of the CDR3 is TGCAGTGCTAGAGAATGGGTAGTTAAGTACAATGAGCAGTTCTTC. It specifies CSAREWVVKYNEQFF.

This clonotype was picked up a small number of times. The V and J genes are TRBV28 and TRBJ2-5; 8 bases match TRBD2. Germline loops: CDR1 MDHEN, CDR2 SYDVKM. The CDR3 runs to 12 residues. Trimming removed 10 bases from V and 4 bases from J; junction bases left unmatched: 5. The CDR3 reads CATREARETQYF. CDR3 nucleotide sequence: TGTGCCACGCGGGAGGCTCGAGAGACCCAGTACTTC.

This clonotype was detected a few times. The J gene is TRBJ2-2, the V gene TRBV4-3, with D possibly being TRBD2 (5 bases). Germline V gives CDR1 LGHNA, CDR2 YSLEER. Trimming left V 3 bases short and J 5 bases short, with 16 bases between. This CDR3 region has 16 residues. CDR3 amino acids: CASSQETGKVTGELFF. CDR3 nucleotides: TGCGCCAGCAGCCAGGAAACCGGGAAAGTAACCGGGGAGCTGTTTTTT.

The rearrangement joins TRBV6-5 to TRBJ2-2; D is ambiguous. The CDR3 has 12 residues. The ends were cut back, 5 bases at V and 7 bases at J, with 8 bases in the middle. Per germline, CDR1 MNHEY and CDR2 SVGAGI. Here the CDR3 DNA reads TGTGCCAGCAGTATATTTGGCGGGGAGCTGTTTTTT. Translated, it gives CASSIFGGELFF.

Only a few counts were recorded for this clonotype. This chain connects TRBV20-1 to TRBJ2-5; D is unresolved. Trimming pared 6 bases from V and 3 bases from J, leaving 14 bases between. Per germline, CDR1 DFQATT and CDR2 SNEGSKA (reference sequence). The CDR3 is made up of 13 amino acids. CDR3 protein: CSASGNPEETQYF. As DNA, the CDR3 is TGCAGTGCGAGTGGGAATCCTGAAGAGACCCAGTACTTC.

This clonotype occurred a few times. The rearrangement links TRBV6-1 to TRBJ1-1; perhaps TRBD1 as D (6 bases). The germline CDR1 and CDR2 sequences are MNHNS and SASEGT. V was cut by 4 bases and J by 6 bases, with 18 bases left in between. The CDR3 extends over 15 amino acids. The CDR3 sequence is CASSAPGRGDAEAFF. DNA for the CDR3: TGTGCCAGCAGTGCCCCAGGGAGGGGGGACGCTGAAGCTTTCTTT.

This clonotype was counted at least ten times. CDR3 DNA: TGTGCCAGCAGTCGAAGACACAGGGGGCAAGAGACCCAGTACTTC. Translation: CASSRRHRGQETQYF. The gene calls are TRBV6-1 and TRBJ2-5; 8 nucleotides match TRBD1. CDR3 length: 15 amino acids. The J segment lost 2 bases and the V segment lost 5 bases, leaving 7 bases of the junction unmatched. Germline CDR1 is MNHNS and CDR2 is SASEGT.

The chain links TRBV5-6 to TRBJ2-1; D is undetermined. V was pared by 0 bases and J by 3 bases, with 7 bases between. The CDR3 spans 14 residues. The germline V gene has CDR1 SGHDT and CDR2 YYEEEE. CDR3 DNA sequence: TGTGCCAGCAGCTTGGGGTGGGACTACAATGAGCAGTTCTTC. It yields the protein CASSLGWDYNEQFF. Together with reference TRBV5-6 and TRBJ2-1, the CDR3 gives the full variable domain: DAGVTQSPTHLIKTRGQQVTLRCSPKSGHDTVSWYQQALGQGPQFIFQYYEEEERQRGNFPDRFSGHQFPNYSSELNVNALLLGDSALYLCASSLGWDYNEQFFGPGTRLTVL.

This clonotype was seen only a few times. The J gene is TRBJ2-1, the V gene TRBV27; 9 positions agree with TRBD1. Germline CDR1 and CDR2: MNHEY and SMNVEV (reference sequence). The V segment lost 5 bases and the J segment 10 bases; nucleotides outside the gene matches: 6. The CDR3 is made up of 13 amino acids. CDR3 DNA: TGTGCCAGCAGTAAGGGACAGGGCGGCGAGCAGTTCTTC. Encoded protein: CASSKGQGGEQFF.

CDR3 sequence: CASSPHGGARGEAFF. CDR3 nucleotide sequence: TGTGCCAGCAGCCCCCACGGGGGCGCACGTGGTGAAGCTTTCTTT. The chain employs TRBV7-3 and TRBJ1-1, with D perhaps matching TRBD1 (6 bases). The CDR3 totals 15 residues. Per germline, CDR1 SGHTA and CDR2 FQGTGA. The germline V and J ends were trimmed by 5 bases and 7 bases, with 20 bases remaining between them.

The gene calls are TRBV4-2 and TRBJ2-4; 7 nucleotides match TRBD2. CDR3 length equals 18 residues. Trimming at V came to 3 bases and at J to 9 bases, leaving 20 bases not matched to a gene. CDR1 and CDR2 (germline): LGHNA, YNFKEQ. The CDR3 DNA follows: TGTGCCAGCAGCCAGAGCCGAGGGCTAGCGGCAGCTAAGGGCATTCAGTACTTC. Translation: CASSQSRGLAAAKGIQYF.

The chain combines TRBV6-2 or TRBV6-3 with TRBJ2-1; 10 bases are a match to TRBD2. The J segment lost 9 bases and the V segment lost 6 bases, leaving 2 bases of the junction unmatched. There are 12 residues in the CDR3. Germline V gives CDR1 MNHEY, CDR2 SVGEGT. The CDR3 DNA reads as TGTGCCAGCAGGAGACTAGCGGGTGAGCAGTTCTTC. Amino acid sequence: CASRRLAGEQFF.

V is TRBV2 and J is TRBJ2-7, with D possibly TRBD2 on 6 matching bases. The CDR3 spans 12 residues. Germline V gene data show CDR1 as SNHLY and CDR2 as FYNNEI. Trimming took off 11 bases at V and 2 bases at J, with 13 bases between the two ends. The CDR3 protein is CAGGTLPYEQYF. CDR3 in DNA: TGTGCCGGGGGGACTCTTCCCTACGAGCAGTACTTC.

There are many counts of this clonotype. V gene TRBV12-3 or TRBV12-4 combines with J gene TRBJ1-2; D is unresolved. With 1 base removed from V and 8 bases from J, the gap between germline ends came to 8 bases. The CDR3 length is 12 residues. CDR3 nucleotide sequence: TGTGCCAGCAGTTTAGGGGTTGGAGGCTACACCTTC. Its protein product is CASSLGVGGYTF.

The CDR3 reads CASSPTPATNEKLFF. For the CDR3, the DNA is TGCGCCAGCAGCCCCACACCTGCAACTAATGAAAAACTGTTTTTT. The V gene is TRBV5-1, the J gene TRBJ1-4; D call uncertain. From germline, CDR1 is SGHRS and CDR2 YFSETQ. The CDR3 is 15 residues long. V gave up 4 bases and J gave up 0 bases, with 10 bases separating them.

This clonotype came up a few times. CDR3 region: CASSQAFRSYNSPLHF. DNA of the CDR3: TGCGCCAGCAGCCAAGCCTTTCGCTCCTATAATTCACCCCTCCACTTT. The chain combines TRBV4-1 with TRBJ1-6; D ambiguous. The CDR3 runs 16 residues. Germline CDR1 reads MGHRA; CDR2 reads YSYEKL. The V end was cut by 1 base, the J end by 0 bases, with 7 bases between.

This chain links TRBV5-1 with TRBJ2-7; 9 bases map to TRBD2. Trimming cost V 0 bases and J 3 bases; bases outside gene matches: 4. Germline CDR1 SGHRS, CDR2 YFSETQ. CDR3 length: 15 amino acids. The CDR3 region is CASSLVREGLYEQYF. CDR3 nucleotides: TGCGCCAGCAGCTTGGTGCGGGAGGGCCTCTACGAGCAGTACTTC.

The CDR3 sequence: CSATRSPADTQYF. The CDR3 bases are TGCAGTGCTACTAGATCACCAGCGGATACGCAGTATTTT. The chain has TRBV20-1 and TRBJ2-3; D unclear. CDR3 length: 13 residues. The V gene's germline CDR1 is DFQATT and CDR2 SNEGSKA (reference sequence). V was clipped by 4 bases and J by 6 bases, with 14 bases between them.

This clonotype occurred a few times. The chain is built from TRBV12-3 or TRBV12-4 and TRBJ1-2; 9 bases match TRBD1. With V trimmed by 5 bases and J by 4 bases, 17 bases remained unmatched. The CDR3 runs to 18 residues. This CDR3 reads CASSDSRTGDLYFYGYTF. CDR3 DNA sequence: TGTGCCAGCAGTGACTCCCGGACAGGGGACTTATATTTCTATGGCTACACCTTC.

This clonotype was seen a handful of times. This chain uses TRBV18 with TRBJ2-3; TRBD2 agrees at 13 bases. This CDR3 is 16 amino acids long. Germline CDR1 KGHSH, CDR2 LQKENI. The ends lost 5 bases at V and 3 bases at J; junction bases unmatched: 5. The CDR3 spells CASSTRLAGGTDTQYF. Written as DNA, the CDR3 is TGTGCCAGCTCAACCAGACTAGCGGGAGGTACAGATACGCAGTATTTT.

This clonotype was picked up a small number of times. This sequence joins TRBV12-3 or TRBV12-4 and TRBJ2-3; unclear D gene. V shed 1 base and J shed 5 bases, with 4 bases lying between them. The CDR3 is 12 amino acids. CDR3 sequence reads: CASSLVLDTQYF. The DNA of the CDR3 is TGTGCCAGCAGTTTAGTTCTAGATACGCAGTATTTT.

V is TRBV11-3 and J is TRBJ2-2; D unclear. The V gene's germline CDR1 is SGHNT and CDR2 YENEEA. The CDR3 covers 14 residues. Trimming pared 1 base from V and 6 bases from J, leaving 9 bases between. The DNA for the CDR3 is TGTGCCAGCAGCTTAGGACGGTTTTCCGGGGAGCTGTTTTTT. This translates into CASSLGRFSGELFF.